The clone carrying this TCR beta chain came up many times. What it recognizes is unknown. These data are taken from a study of T-cell memory formation after mild COVID-19. Study-wide results and caveats: SARS-CoV-2 specificity of second-wave clones peaking day 37 was unconfirmed.

CDR1 is SGHAT and CDR2 is FQNNGV in the germline V gene. V shed 6 bases and J shed 3 bases, with 7 bases lying between them. This CDR3 has 12 residues. cDNA libraries for TCR alpha and TCR beta, carrying sample barcodes and UMIs, came from 5'RACE with constant-segment primers. TCRdb re-analysed the 5' RACE reads in MiXCR, keeping a single row per CDR3 protein. The data hold just over 300,000 distinct CDR3 sequences, with just under 20% observed a single time. This chain connects TRBV11-2 to TRBJ2-3; unclear D gene. The sequence was obtained from a man between 18 and 29 years old who had mild COVID-19 (a few samples of this study predate the infection). Cell type and time point are not known. Specimen: PBMCs or a T cell subset sorted from them (not recorded which). CDR3 protein: CASRDRTDTQYF. Written as DNA, the CDR3 is TGTGCCAGCAGAGACCGAACAGATACGCAGTATTTT.